Following are 5 T cell receptor beta chains from one sample sequenced in a study of shared clonotypes between healthy human individuals. Assay: immunoSEQ multiplex PCR; the TCRdb copy retains only in-frame clones and omits some. Of fewer than 850,000 clones listed, less than 95% are singletons. The sequenced material came from memory CD8+ T cells from PBMCs. Subset given: CD45RO+ cells pooled with CCR7-negative TemRA cells. Receptors were obtained from a young man in good health. Some clones in this sample may be carry-over from other donors' samples.

The chain joins TRBV7-2 to TRBJ2-5; D may be TRBD2 (5 bases). The CDR3 runs to 19 residues. V was pared by 7 bases and J by 0 bases, with 27 bases between. In germline, CDR1 is SGHTA, CDR2 FQGNSA. The CDR3 sequence is CASTQPPGFRLTYQETQYF. The DNA of the CDR3 is TGTGCCAGCACCCAACCCCCGGGGTTTCGGCTAACGTACCAAGAGACCCAGTACTTC.

The chain carries TRBV28 and TRBJ1-1; TRBD1 might be the D (5 bases). The V gene lost 4 bases and the J gene lost 6 bases, with 18 bases spanning the gap. The CDR3 runs 15 residues. The V gene's germline CDR1 is MDHEN and CDR2 SYDVKM. CDR3 nucleotide sequence: TGTGCCAGCAGTTGGGTGGGGGATAATTTGGCTGAAGCTTTCTTT. This sequence encodes CASSWVGDNLAEAFF. Supplemented by reference TRBV28 and TRBJ1-1, the full variable domain reads DVKVTQSSRYLVKRTGEKVFLECVQDMDHENMFWYRQDPGLGLRLIYFSYDVKMKEKGDIPEGYSVSREKKERFSLILESASTNQTSMYLCASSWVGDNLAEAFFGQGTRLTVV.

V gene TRBV4-1 combines with J gene TRBJ1-1; D uncertain. From germline, CDR1 is MGHRA and CDR2 YSYEKL. V lost 4 bases, J lost 5 bases, and 17 bases lay in between. The CDR3 has 15 amino acids. CDR3 sequence (DNA): TGCGCCAGCAGCCTGTACGGGTCTGAACAGACTGAAGCTTTCTTT. Protein: CASSLYGSEQTEAFF.

This rearrangement joins TRBV9 to TRBJ2-1, with a possible D match to TRBD2 (5 bases). The CDR3 contains 17 residues. Trimming took off 0 bases at V and 0 bases at J, with 13 bases between the two ends. Germline V CDR1 and CDR2: SGDLS, YYNGEE. CDR3 protein: CASSVGGAESSYNEQFF. The CDR3 DNA sequence: TGTGCCAGCAGCGTAGGCGGAGCGGAAAGCTCCTACAATGAGCAGTTCTTC.

This clone was observed a single time. The sample has other DNA sequences that encode this CDR3 too. The chain couples TRBV30 to TRBJ2-7; 11 nucleotides match TRBD2. The germline V gene encodes CDR1 GTSNPN and CDR2 SVGIG (reference sequence). The CDR3 is 14 residues long. J gave up 6 bases and V 0 bases, and 4 bases lay outside the gene matches. CDR3 amino acids: CAWSVLAGVSEQYF. The CDR3 DNA reads as TGTGCCTGGAGTGTACTAGCGGGAGTAAGCGAGCAGTACTTC. The whole variable domain, filled in from reference TRBV30 and TRBJ2-7, reads SQTIHQWPATLVQPVGSPLSLECTVEGTSNPNLYWYRQAAGRGLQLLFYSVGIGQISSEVPQNLSASRPQDRQFILSSKKLLLSDSGFYLCAWSVLAGVSEQYFGPGTRLTVT.